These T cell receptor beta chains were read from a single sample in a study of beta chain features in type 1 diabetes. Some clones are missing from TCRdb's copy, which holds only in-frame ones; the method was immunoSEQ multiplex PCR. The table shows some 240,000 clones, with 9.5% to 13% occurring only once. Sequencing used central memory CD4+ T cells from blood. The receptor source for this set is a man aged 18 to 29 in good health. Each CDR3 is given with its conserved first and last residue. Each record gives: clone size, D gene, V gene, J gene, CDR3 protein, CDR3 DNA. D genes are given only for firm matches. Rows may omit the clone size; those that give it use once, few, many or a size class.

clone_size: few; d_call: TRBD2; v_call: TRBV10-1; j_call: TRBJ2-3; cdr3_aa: CASSRTSGRTDTQYF; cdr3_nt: TGCGCCAGCAGTCGGACTAGCGGGAGGACAGATACGCAGTATTTT
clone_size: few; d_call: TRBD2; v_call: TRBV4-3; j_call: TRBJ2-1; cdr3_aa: CASSPSGGGYYNEQFF; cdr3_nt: TGCGCCAGCAGTCCCTCGGGGGGAGGCTACTACAATGAGCAGTTCTTC
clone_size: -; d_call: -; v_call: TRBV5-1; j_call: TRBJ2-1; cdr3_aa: CASRLSGSSYNEQFF; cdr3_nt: TGCGCCAGCAGATTGTCAGGGAGCTCCTACAATGAGCAGTTCTTC
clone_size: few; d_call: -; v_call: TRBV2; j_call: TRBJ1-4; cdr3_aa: CASRGYEKLFF; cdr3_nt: TGTGCCAGCCGGGGTTATGAAAAACTGTTTTTT
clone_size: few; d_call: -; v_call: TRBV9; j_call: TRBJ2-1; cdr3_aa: CASSLGDTYYNEQFF; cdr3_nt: TGTGCCAGCAGCCTCGGGGACACTTATTACAATGAGCAGTTCTTC
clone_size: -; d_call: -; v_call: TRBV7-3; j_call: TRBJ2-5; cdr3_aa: CASSSGPEETQYF; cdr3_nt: TGTGCCAGCAGCTCGGGACCAGAGGAGACCCAGTACTTC
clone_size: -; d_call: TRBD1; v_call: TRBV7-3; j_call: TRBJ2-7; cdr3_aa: CASSQAPGTGRHEQYF; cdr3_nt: TGTGCCAGCAGCCAAGCTCCCGGGACAGGGCGCCACGAGCAGTACTTC
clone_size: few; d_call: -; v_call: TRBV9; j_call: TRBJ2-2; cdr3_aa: CASSLLNTGELFF; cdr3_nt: TGTGCCAGCAGCCTTTTAAACACCGGGGAGCTGTTTTTT
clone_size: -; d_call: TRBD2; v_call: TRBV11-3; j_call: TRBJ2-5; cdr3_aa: CASSLPGTSGQETQYF; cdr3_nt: TGTGCCAGCAGCTTGCCCGGGACTAGCGGACAAGAGACCCAGTACTTC
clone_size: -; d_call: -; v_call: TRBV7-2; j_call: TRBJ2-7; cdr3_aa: CASSLTSGDYEQYF; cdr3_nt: TGTGCCAGCAGCTTAACCTCAGGGGACTACGAGCAGTACTTC
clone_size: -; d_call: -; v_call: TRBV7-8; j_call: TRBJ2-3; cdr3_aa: CASSLGFTDTQYF; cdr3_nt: TGTGCCAGCAGCTTAGGTTTCACAGATACGCAGTATTTT
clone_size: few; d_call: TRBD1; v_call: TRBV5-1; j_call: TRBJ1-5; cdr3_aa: CASSLGTGGNQPQHF; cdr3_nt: TGCGCCAGCAGCTTGGGGACAGGGGGCAATCAGCCCCAGCATTTT
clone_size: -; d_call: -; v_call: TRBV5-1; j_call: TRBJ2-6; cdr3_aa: CASSLSSGANVLTF; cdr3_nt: TGCGCCAGCAGCCTTAGCTCTGGGGCCAACGTCCTGACTTTC
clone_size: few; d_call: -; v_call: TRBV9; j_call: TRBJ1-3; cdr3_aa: CASSSGTTNTIYF; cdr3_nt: TGTGCCAGCAGCTCCGGGACGACAAACACCATATATTTT
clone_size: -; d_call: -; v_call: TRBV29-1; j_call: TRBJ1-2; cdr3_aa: CSAAGNNYGYTF; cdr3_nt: TGCAGCGCCGCGGGCAACAACTATGGCTACACCTTC
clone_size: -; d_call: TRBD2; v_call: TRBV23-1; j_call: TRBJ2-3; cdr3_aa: CASSQSWTSGGPSTDTQYF; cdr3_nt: TGCGCCAGCAGTCAATCATGGACTAGCGGGGGGCCTAGCACAGATACGCAGTATTTT
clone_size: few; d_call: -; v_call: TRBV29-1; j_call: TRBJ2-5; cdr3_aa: CSAEWGQETQYF; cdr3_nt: TGCAGCGCGGAATGGGGGCAAGAGACCCAGTACTTC
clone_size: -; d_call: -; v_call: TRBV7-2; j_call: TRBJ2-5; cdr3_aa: CASSLTRSQETQYF; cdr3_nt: TGTGCCAGCAGCCTCACTAGGAGTCAAGAGACCCAGTACTTC
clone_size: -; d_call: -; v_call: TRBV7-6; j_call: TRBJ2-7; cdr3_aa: CASSLTAAGEQYF; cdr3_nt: TGTGCCAGCAGCTTGACGGCCGCGGGCGAGCAGTACTTC
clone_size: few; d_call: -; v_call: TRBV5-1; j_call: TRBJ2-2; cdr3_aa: CASSPPEGGNTGELFF; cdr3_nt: TGCGCCAGCAGCCCCCCAGAGGGAGGGAACACCGGGGAGCTGTTTTTT
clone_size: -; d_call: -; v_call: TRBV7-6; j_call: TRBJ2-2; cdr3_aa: CASSLADSHGELFF; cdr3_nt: TGTGCCAGCAGCTTAGCGGACAGCCACGGGGAGCTGTTTTTT
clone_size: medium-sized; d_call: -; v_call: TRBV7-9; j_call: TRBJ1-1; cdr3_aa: CASSGIGQRQAFF; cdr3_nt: TGTGCCAGCAGCGGAATTGGACAGAGACAAGCTTTCTTT
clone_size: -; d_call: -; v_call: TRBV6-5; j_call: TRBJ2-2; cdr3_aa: CASRGSPNTGELFF; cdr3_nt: TGTGCCAGCAGAGGGTCCCCGAACACCGGGGAGCTGTTTTTT
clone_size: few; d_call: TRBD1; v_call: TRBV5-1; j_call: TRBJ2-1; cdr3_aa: CASGQGSYSINNEQFF; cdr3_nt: TGCGCCAGCGGACAGGGGTCCTACTCGATAAACAATGAGCAGTTCTTC
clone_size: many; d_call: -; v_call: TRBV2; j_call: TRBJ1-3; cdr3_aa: CASSSRHRTSGNTIYF; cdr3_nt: TGTGCCAGCAGTTCTCGGCACCGTACCTCTGGAAACACCATATATTTT
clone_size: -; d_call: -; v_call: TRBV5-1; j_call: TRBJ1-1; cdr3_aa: CASSLVMNTEAFF; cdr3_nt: TGCGCCAGCAGCTTAGTTATGAACACTGAAGCTTTCTTT
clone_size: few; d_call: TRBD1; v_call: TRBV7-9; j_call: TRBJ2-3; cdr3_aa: CASSLPTGGTDTQYF; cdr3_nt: TGTGCCAGCAGCTTACCGACAGGGGGCACAGATACGCAGTATTTT
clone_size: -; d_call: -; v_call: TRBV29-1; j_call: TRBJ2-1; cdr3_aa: CSVGAYNEQFF; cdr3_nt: TGCAGCGTTGGAGCGTACAATGAGCAGTTCTTC
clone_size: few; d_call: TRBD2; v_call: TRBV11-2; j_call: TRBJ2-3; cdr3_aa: CASSSRTSGRGTQYF; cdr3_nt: TGTGCCAGCAGCTCGAGGACTAGCGGGAGAGGTACGCAGTATTTT
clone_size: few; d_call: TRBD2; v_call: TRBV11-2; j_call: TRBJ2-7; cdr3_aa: CASSLAGGPYEQYF; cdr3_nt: TGTGCCAGCAGCTTAGCGGGAGGGCCCTACGAGCAGTACTTC
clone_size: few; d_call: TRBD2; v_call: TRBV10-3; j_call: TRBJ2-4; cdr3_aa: CASSYSTSGSTIQYF; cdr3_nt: TGTGCCAGCAGTTACTCGACTAGCGGGAGCACCATTCAGTACTTC
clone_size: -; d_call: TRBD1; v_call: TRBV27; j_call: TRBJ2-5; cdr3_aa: CASSPMDRAVGYF; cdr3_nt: TGTGCCAGCAGTCCGATGGACAGGGCTGTTGGGTACTTC
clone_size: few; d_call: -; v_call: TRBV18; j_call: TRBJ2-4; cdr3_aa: CASSTSSPPSIQYF; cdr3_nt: TGTGCCAGCTCAACTTCCTCGCCCCCCAGCATTCAGTACTTC
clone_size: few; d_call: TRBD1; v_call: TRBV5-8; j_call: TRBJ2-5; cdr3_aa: CARSFRTGGQETQYF; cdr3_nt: TGTGCCCGCAGCTTTAGGACAGGGGGCCAAGAGACCCAGTACTTC